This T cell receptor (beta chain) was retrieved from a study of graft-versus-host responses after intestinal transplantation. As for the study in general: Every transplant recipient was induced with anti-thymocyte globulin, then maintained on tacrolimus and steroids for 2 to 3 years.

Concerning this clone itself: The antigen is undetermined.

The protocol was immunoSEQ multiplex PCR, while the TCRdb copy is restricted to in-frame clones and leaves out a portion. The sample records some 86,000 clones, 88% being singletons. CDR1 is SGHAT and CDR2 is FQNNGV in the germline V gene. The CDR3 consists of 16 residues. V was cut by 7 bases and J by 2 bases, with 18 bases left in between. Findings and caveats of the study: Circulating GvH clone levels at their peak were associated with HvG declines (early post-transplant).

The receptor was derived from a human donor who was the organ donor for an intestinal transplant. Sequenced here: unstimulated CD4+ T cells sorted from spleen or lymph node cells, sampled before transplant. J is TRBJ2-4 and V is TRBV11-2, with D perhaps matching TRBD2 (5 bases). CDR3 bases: TGTGCCAGCACCCCACTAGGGAGTTCGACCAAAAACATTCAGTACTTC. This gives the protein CASTPLGSSTKNIQYF.